This T cell receptor (beta chain) appears in the sequencing data of a study of Tregs in tolerant kidney transplant recipients. Study as a whole: The nonmyeloablative bone marrow transplants came from related graft donors, with transient mixed chimerism.

Worth noting for this clone: Its antigen is currently unknown. At one end, the junction sequence differs from germline, possibly due to a read error.

Overall study findings and caveats: Findings come from small patient numbers and require larger validation. No direct test of biological reproducibility was done here.

Data came from immunoSEQ multiplex PCR; TCRdb stores just in-frame clones and leaves some out. The sample yields approximately 100,000 clones, over 85% seen once. Germline V gives CDR1 SGHRS, CDR2 YFSETQ. The CDR3 totals 13 residues. Unstimulated regulatory T cells (CD4+CD25+CD127-), CD4+CD25- non-regulatory cells, CD4 and CD8 cells were FACS-sorted from thawed PBMCs. The material was CD4+ T cells from blood, obtained before the transplant. The sequence was obtained from a human donor who received a combined kidney and bone marrow transplant. V is TRBV5-1 and J is TRBJ1-1; TRBD1 is a possible D gene (6 bases). The CDR3 nucleotides read TGCGCCAGCAGCTCACAGGGTCCAACTGAAGCTTCCTTT. Translating gives CASSSQGPTEASF. Supplemented by reference TRBV5-1 and TRBJ1-1, the full variable domain reads KAGVTQTPRYLIKTRGQQVTLSCSPISGHRSVSWYQQTPGQGLQFLFEYFSETQRNKGNFPGRFSGRQFSNSRSEMNVSTLELGDSALYLCASSSQGPTEASFGQGTRLTVV.